This T cell receptor (beta chain) was found in a study of CD8 T cells in Susac syndrome (dated by TCRdb to between 2018 and 2021). As for the study more broadly: Whether CD8+ T cell activation and differentiation in Susac syndrome was antigen driven was tested using repertoire sequencing.

Concerning this clonotype itself: Its antigen is still unknown. No much larger clonotype is one base removed from it; base qualities were not supplied.

General conclusions and limits of the study: The number of individuals in the TCR sequencing and HLA analysis was recognized as being relatively small.

The junction carries 5 bases between V and J, which are trimmed by 0 bases and 3 bases respectively. CDR1 and CDR2 are read off the germline V gene as SGDLS and YYNGEE. The CDR3, cysteine through phenylalanine, is 13 amino acids long. Only CDR3 DNA is held: 39 bases, read in frame from base 1. RNA was extracted using the RNeasy kit, and about 0.45 to 1 ug of the RNA was reverse transcribed with random hexamers. The immunoSEQ multiplex PCR assay, covering 54 Vbeta and 13 Jbeta segments, was used to amplify TCR beta CDR3 regions. Bias from PCR amplification was corrected by using a synthetic template baseline for primer optimization and for computational correction. The authors' pipeline ran thus. Reads were annotated to V, D and J genes according to IMGT and were analyzed with immunoSEQ Analyzer, with only productive sequences retained. Clonality was computed as one minus Shannon entropy normalized by log2 of the number of productive unique sequences. For each patient and control, public and private clones were evaluated among the 100 most prevalent clones. Clones were defined as Susac-specific when absent from the healthy and MS cohorts, from approximately 1,100 published viral clones and from other ImmuneACCESS disease sequences. TCRdb redid the processing of the public reads, applying fastp at Q25 and MiXCR, and retained in-frame beta chains. Each CDR3 protein gets just one entry, which takes the most common genes and DNA from the rows behind it. For this entry, the V and J calls and clone size follow TCRdb and not the study's own pipeline. The sample table lists around 200,000 distinct CDR3 sequences, 85% to 95% of them with a count of one. Of the sample, about 0.08% falls within the top ten clones.

Peripheral blood CD8+ and CD4+ T cells from healthy donors, Susac syndrome patients and multiple sclerosis patients were profiled using high-throughput TCR beta sequencing. The multiple sclerosis controls were treatment-naive patients whose relapsing-remitting disease, either stable or active, fulfilled the revised McDonald criteria. CD8+ TEMRA cells were enriched by FACS, while bulk CD8+ and CD4+ T cells were purified by magnetic negative isolation. Blood was drawn into EDTA tubes, processed within 24 hours, and PBMCs were isolated by density gradient centrifugation. PBMCs intended for TCR sequencing were cryopreserved in liquid nitrogen and were subsequently thawed in a 37 degrees C water bath. A purity of at least 90% was achieved for sorted or isolated CD4+, CD8+ and CD8+ TEMRA cells.

The specimen sequenced was CD4+ T cells from PBMCs. Recombination connected TRBV9 to TRBJ2-3; confidence is insufficient to name the D gene. The receptor's source is a human donor with multiple sclerosis. The DNA sequence reads TGTGCCAGCAGCGTAGATATAACAGATACGCAGTATTTT. It translates as CASSVDITDTQYF.